Below are 12 T cell receptor beta chains sequenced from a single sample in a study of blood T cells in healthy people across ages. Next came a second PCR, run for roughly 6 to 11 cycles, which used a sample-barcoded 5' primer along with a J-beta primer mix. TCRdb independently ran MiXCR on the 5' RACE reads; one entry per CDR3 protein. The data show over 1,300,000 distinct CDR3 sequences, around 59% seen once. Sequenced material: blood. Every receptor here comes from a young man in good health.

This clonotype turned up a few times. V is TRBV12-5 and J is TRBJ2-5; D is unclear. Trimming removed 5 bases from V and 8 bases from J, with 12 bases in between. CDR3 length: 12 amino acids. Germline V gene data show CDR1 as LGHNT and CDR2 as FRNRAP. CDR3 sequence (DNA): TGTGCTAGTGGTCTCTCCCGTGAAACCCAGTACTTC. Translation: CASGLSRETQYF.

This chain uses TRBV28 with TRBJ2-2; 12 bases map to TRBD2. This CDR3 comprises 20 residues. Germline V lookup: CDR1 MDHEN, CDR2 SYDVKM. The V gene end was trimmed by 2 bases and the J gene end by 7 bases; junction bases not matched to a gene: 17. Here the CDR3 reads CASSLPLRLAGDPTNGELFF. The CDR3 region has the DNA TGTGCCAGCAGTTTACCCCTGAGACTAGCGGGGGATCCGACTAACGGGGAGCTGTTTTTT.

This clonotype was recorded only once. This sequence joins TRBV20-1 and TRBJ1-1; TRBD1 matches 7 bases. The ends lost 6 bases at V and 6 bases at J; junction bases unmatched: 7. The CDR3 has 12 amino acids. Germline CDR1 DFQATT, CDR2 SNEGSKA (reference sequence). CDR3 protein: CSADRWEAEAFF. CDR3 nucleotides: TGCAGTGCGGACAGGTGGGAGGCTGAAGCTTTCTTT.

This clonotype was seen only a few times. The rearrangement links TRBV25-1 to TRBJ1-3, with 8 nucleotides matching TRBD1. In germline, CDR1 is MGHDK, CDR2 SYGVNS. V was pared by 0 bases and J by 5 bases, with 9 bases of the junction left unmatched. The CDR3 is made up of 17 amino acids. This CDR3 is CASSEYGGTGLRNTIYF. The CDR3 DNA reads as TGTGCCAGCAGTGAATACGGTGGGACAGGACTTCGAAACACCATATATTTT.

The chain joins TRBV28 to TRBJ2-7, with 7 nucleotides matching TRBD1. V lost 4 bases, J lost 4 bases, and 13 bases stayed unmatched. Per the germline V gene, CDR1 is MDHEN and CDR2 is SYDVKM. The CDR3 is made up of 16 amino acids. CDR3 in amino acids: CASSSRTGLNKYEQYF. The CDR3 nucleotides are TGTGCCAGCAGTTCCAGGACAGGCCTCAACAAGTACGAGCAGTACTTC.

The rearrangement uses TRBV29-1 and TRBJ2-7; perhaps TRBD1 as D (5 bases). The CDR3 extends over 12 amino acids. The V gene's germline CDR1 is SQVTM and CDR2 ANQGSEA. V was pared by 4 bases and J by 7 bases, with 14 bases between. The CDR3 loop reads CSVGTPLREQYF. DNA for the CDR3: TGCAGCGTTGGGACACCGCTACGGGAGCAGTACTTC.

This clonotype has a handful of counts. The rearrangement joins TRBV21-1 to TRBJ2-5; the table names TRBD1, a call not compared with the DNA. TRBV21-1 is a pseudogene. The CDR3 is made up of 18 amino acids. The CDR3: CASSKGSVGHSAPGTQYF. CDR3 nucleotides: TGTGCCAGCAGCAAAGGGAGCGTCGGTCACAGCGCACCGGGGACCCAGTACTTC.

This clonotype was detected only a few times. This chain joins TRBV29-1 and TRBJ2-7; 14 bases match TRBD2. This CDR3 contains 13 residues. Germline CDR1 is SQVTM and CDR2 is ANQGSEA. V shed 7 bases and J 5 bases; nucleotides not matched to a gene: 4. CDR3 in amino acids: CSGRTSGGNEQYF. The CDR3, as DNA: TGCAGCGGAAGGACTAGCGGGGGGAACGAGCAGTACTTC.

This clonotype has only a few counts. CDR3 region: CASSSMDGSYEQYF. The DNA of the CDR3 is TGTGCCAGCAGCTCAATGGACGGTTCCTACGAGCAGTACTTC. The chain joins TRBV7-2 to TRBJ2-7, with D unclear. The CDR3 spans 14 residues. Trimming left V 4 bases short and J 1 base short, with 11 bases between. Per the germline V gene, CDR1 is SGHTA and CDR2 is FQGNSA.

In its sample, this clonotype was seen a few times. The CDR3 DNA is TGCAGTGCTAGTATGTATGGGAATGAGCAGTTCTTC. Translating it yields CSASMYGNEQFF. The chain joins TRBV20-1 to TRBJ2-1; D gene ambiguous. The CDR3 contains 12 residues. V was cut by 3 bases and J by 7 bases, with 10 bases left in between. The germline CDR1 and CDR2 sequences are DFQATT and SNEGSKA (reference sequence).

Concerning this clonotype itself: A read error may account for a junction end that differs from germline. The gene calls are TRBV7-9 and TRBJ2-1; TRBD2 agrees at 7 bases. CDR3 size: 16 residues. Germline lookup yields CDR1 SEHNR and CDR2 FQNEAQ (reference sequence). As DNA, the CDR3 is TGCGCCAGCAGCCAAGAAGCGGGATTAACCTACAATGAGCAGTTCTTC. This sequence encodes CASSQEAGLTYNEQFF. Variable domain in full (rest from reference TRBV7-9 and TRBJ2-1): DTGVSQNPRHKITKRGQNVTFRCDPISEHNRLYWYRQTLGQGPEFLTYFQNEAQLEKSRLLSDRFSAERPKGSFSTLEIQRTEQGDSAMYLCASSQEAGLTYNEQFFGPGTRLTVL.

This clonotype appeared a few times. The chain employs TRBV11-2 and TRBJ2-1, with D possibly being TRBD2 (7 bases). In germline, CDR1 is SGHAT, CDR2 FQNNGV. The V and J ends lost 5 bases and 6 bases respectively, with 17 bases between them. This CDR3 has 15 amino acids. The CDR3 is CASSGRGRAFNEQFF. Here the CDR3 DNA reads TGTGCCAGCAGCGGGAGGGGGAGGGCCTTCAATGAGCAGTTCTTC.